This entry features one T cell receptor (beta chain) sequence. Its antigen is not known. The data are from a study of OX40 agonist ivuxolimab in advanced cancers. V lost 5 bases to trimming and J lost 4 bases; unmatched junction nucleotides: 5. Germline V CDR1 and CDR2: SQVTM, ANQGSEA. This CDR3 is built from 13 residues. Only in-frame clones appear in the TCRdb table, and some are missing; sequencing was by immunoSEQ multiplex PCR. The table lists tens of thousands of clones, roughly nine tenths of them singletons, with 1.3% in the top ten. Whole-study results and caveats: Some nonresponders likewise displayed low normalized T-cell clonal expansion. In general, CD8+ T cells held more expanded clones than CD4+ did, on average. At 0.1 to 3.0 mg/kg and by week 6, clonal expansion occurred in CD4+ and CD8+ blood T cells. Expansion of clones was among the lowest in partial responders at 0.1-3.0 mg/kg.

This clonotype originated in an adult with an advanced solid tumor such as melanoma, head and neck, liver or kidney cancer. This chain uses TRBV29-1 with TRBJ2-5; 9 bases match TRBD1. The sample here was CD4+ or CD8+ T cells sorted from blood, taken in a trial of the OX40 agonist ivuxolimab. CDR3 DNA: TGCAGCGTTACAACAGGGGGCGGAGAGACCCAGTACTTC. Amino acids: CSVTTGGGETQYF.